This T cell receptor beta chain was captured by sequencing in a study of PD-1 blockade in classical Hodgkin lymphoma. The V end was cut by 1 base, the J end by 6 bases, with 16 bases between. Germline values: CDR1 SGHRS, CDR2 YFSETQ. CDR3 size: 16 residues. Time point given: cycle 4 day 1 (C4D1), after 5 to 7 weeks of nivolumab. The patients all showed relapse after autologous stem cell transplantation, while their brentuximab vedotin exposure varied. By magnetic negative selection, CD4+ T cells were purified from thawed PBMCs. Libraries were prepared by immunoSEQ multiplex PCR; TCRdb keeps only in-frame clonotypes and omits some of them. The sample includes around 28,000 clones, 85% to 90% of them seen just once. Study-wide results and caveats: Nivolumab starters within 1 year of ASCT were excluded.

This clone has only one observation. Its antigen is undetermined. The source material was CD4+ T cells from blood, sampled before the fourth cycle of nivolumab. The genes are TRBV5-1 and TRBJ1-4; possibly TRBD1 for D (5 bases). The sequence was collected from a human donor with classical Hodgkin lymphoma. CDR3 bases: TGCGCCAGCAGCTTGACCGTGACAGTGCCGGATGAAAAACTGTTTTTT. Its protein product is CASSLTVTVPDEKLFF.